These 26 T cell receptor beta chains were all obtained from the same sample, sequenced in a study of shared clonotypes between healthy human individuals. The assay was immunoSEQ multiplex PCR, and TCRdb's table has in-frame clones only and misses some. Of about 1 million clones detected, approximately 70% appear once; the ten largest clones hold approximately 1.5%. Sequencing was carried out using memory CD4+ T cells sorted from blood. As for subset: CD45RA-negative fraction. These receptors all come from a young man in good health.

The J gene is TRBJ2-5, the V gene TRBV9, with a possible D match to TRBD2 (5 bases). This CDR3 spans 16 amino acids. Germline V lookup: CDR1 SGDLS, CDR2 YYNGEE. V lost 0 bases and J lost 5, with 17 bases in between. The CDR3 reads CASSVATGLSGETQYF. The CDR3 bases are TGTGCCAGCAGCGTAGCTACTGGGCTATCGGGGGAGACCCAGTACTTC.

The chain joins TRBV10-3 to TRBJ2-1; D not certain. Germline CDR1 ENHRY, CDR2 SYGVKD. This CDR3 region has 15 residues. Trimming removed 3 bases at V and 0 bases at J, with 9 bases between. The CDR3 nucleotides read TGTGCCATCAGTGAATCCCTGAGCTCCTACAATGAGCAGTTCTTC. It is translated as CAISESLSSYNEQFF.

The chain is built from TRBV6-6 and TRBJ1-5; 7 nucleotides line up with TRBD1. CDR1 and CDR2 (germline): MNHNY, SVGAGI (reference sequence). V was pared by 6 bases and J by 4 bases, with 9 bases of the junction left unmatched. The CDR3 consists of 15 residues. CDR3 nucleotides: TGTGCCAGCAGGGAACAGGGGAGAGGGAATCAGCCCCAGCATTTT. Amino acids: CASREQGRGNQPQHF.

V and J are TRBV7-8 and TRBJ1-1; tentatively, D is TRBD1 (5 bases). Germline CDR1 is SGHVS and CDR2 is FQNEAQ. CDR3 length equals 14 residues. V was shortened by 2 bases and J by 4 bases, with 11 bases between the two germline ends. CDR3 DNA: TGTGCCAGCAGCTTAAGGGATGGGGGCACTGAAGCTTTCTTT. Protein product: CASSLRDGGTEAFF.

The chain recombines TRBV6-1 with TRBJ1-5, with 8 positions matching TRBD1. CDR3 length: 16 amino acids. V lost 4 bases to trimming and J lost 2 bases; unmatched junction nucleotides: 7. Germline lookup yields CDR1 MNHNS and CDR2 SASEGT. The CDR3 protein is CASSGAGGWGNQPQHF. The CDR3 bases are TGTGCCAGCAGTGGGGCAGGGGGCTGGGGCAATCAGCCCCAGCATTTT.

The CDR3 coding sequence is TGTGCCAGCACAGCGGGACAGCTGAACACTGAAGCTTTCTTT. Its protein product is CASTAGQLNTEAFF. The chain couples TRBV6-6 to TRBJ1-1, with 7 bases identical to TRBD1. V gave up 7 bases and J gave up 0 bases; unmatched junction bases: 5. The germline V gene encodes CDR1 MNHNY and CDR2 SVGAGI (reference sequence). CDR3 length equals 14 residues.

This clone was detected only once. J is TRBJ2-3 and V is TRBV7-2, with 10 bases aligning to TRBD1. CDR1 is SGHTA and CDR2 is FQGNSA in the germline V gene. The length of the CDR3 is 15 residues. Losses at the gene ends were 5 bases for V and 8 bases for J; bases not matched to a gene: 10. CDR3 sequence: CASSPGTGALGTQYF. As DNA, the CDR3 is TGTGCCAGCAGCCCCGGGACAGGGGCCCTGGGTACGCAGTATTTT. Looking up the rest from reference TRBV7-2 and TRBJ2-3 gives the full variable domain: GAGVSQSPSNKVTEKGKDVELRCDPISGHTALYWYRQSLGQGLEFLIYFQGNSAPDKSGLPSDRFSAERTGGSVSTLTIQRTQQEDSAVYLCASSPGTGALGTQYFGPGTRLTVL.

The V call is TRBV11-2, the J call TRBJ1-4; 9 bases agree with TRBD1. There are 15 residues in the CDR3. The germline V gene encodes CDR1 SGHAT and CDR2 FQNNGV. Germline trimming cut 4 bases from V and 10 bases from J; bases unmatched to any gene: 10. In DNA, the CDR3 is TGTGCCAGCAGCTCGACCCGGGACAGGGTTGGAAAACTGTTTTTT. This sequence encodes CASSSTRDRVGKLFF.

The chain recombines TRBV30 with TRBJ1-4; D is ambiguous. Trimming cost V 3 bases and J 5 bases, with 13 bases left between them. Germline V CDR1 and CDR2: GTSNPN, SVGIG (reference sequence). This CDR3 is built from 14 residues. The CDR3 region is CAWRRLRGNEKLFF. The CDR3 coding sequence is TGTGCCTGGAGAAGACTCAGAGGGAATGAAAAACTGTTTTTT. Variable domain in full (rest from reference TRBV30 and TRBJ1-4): SQTIHQWPATLVQPVGSPLSLECTVEGTSNPNLYWYRQAAGRGLQLLFYSVGIGQISSEVPQNLSASRPQDRQFILSSKKLLLSDSGFYLCAWRRLRGNEKLFFGSGTQLSVL.

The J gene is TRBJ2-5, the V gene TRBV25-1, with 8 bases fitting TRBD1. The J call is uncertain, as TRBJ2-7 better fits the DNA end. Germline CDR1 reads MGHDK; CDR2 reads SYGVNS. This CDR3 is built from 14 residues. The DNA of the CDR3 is TGTGCCAGCAGCGCTACAGGGGGGTTCCACGAGCAGTACTTC. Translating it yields CASSATGGFHEQYF.

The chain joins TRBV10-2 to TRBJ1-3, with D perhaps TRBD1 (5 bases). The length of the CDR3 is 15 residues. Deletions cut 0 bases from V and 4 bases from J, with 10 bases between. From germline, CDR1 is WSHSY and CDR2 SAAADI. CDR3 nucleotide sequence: TGCGCCAGCAGTGAGTCCCAGGGCCTCGGAAACACCATATATTTT. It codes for CASSESQGLGNTIYF.

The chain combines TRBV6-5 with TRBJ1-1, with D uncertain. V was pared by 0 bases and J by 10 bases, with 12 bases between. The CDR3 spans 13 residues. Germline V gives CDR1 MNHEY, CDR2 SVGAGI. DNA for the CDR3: TGTGCCAGCAGTTACTCCTCCGGGCATGGAGCTTTCTTT. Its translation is CASSYSSGHGAFF.

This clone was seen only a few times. The DNA of the CDR3 is TGTGCCAGCAGTGTGGAGCGGGGGGCCTCCTACGAGCAGTACTTC. Its translation: CASSVERGASYEQYF. This chain joins TRBV2 and TRBJ2-5; 9 nucleotides agree with TRBD2. The DNA end is more similar to TRBJ2-7, so the J call may be wrong. Germline assignment: CDR1 SNHLY and CDR2 FYNNEI. There are 15 residues in the CDR3.

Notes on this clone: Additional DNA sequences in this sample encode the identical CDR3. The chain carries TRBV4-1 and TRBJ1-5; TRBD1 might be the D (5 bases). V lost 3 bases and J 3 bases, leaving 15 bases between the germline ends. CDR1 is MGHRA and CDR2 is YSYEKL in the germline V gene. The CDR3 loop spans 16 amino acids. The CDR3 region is CASSQSSGLLNQPQHF. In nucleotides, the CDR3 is TGCGCCAGCAGCCAGAGTTCGGGACTTCTCAATCAGCCCCAGCATTTT.

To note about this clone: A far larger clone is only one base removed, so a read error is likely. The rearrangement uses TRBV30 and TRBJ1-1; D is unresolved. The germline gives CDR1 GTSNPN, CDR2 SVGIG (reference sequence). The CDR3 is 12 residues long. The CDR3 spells CAWSKLNAEAFF. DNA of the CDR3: TGTGCCTGGAGTAAGCTGAACGCTGAAGCTTTCTTT.

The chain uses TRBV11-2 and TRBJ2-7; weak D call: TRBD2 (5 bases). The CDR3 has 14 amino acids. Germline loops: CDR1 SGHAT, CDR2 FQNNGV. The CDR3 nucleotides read TGTGCTTCGAGGGAGCTCGGAGGAACTGGCGAGCAGTACTTC. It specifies CASRELGGTGEQYF.

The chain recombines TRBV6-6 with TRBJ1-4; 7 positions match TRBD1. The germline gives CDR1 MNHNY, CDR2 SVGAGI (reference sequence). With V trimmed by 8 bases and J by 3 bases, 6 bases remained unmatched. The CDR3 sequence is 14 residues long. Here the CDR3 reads CASRGGLANEKLFF. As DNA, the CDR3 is TGTGCCAGCCGAGGGGGCTTGGCTAATGAAAAACTGTTTTTT.

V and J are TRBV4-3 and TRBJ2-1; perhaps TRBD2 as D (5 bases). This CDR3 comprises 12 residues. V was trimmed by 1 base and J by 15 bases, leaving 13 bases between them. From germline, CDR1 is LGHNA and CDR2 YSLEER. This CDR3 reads CASSQVTGYLFF. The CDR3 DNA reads TGCGCCAGCAGCCAAGTGACGGGATATTTGTTCTTC.

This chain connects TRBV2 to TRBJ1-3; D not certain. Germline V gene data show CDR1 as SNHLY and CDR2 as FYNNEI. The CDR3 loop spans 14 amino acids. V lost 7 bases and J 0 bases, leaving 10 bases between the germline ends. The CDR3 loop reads CASMERSSGNTIYF. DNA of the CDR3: TGTGCCAGCATGGAGAGGAGCTCTGGAAACACCATATATTTT. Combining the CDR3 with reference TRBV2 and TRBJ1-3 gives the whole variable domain EPEVTQTPSHQVTQMGQEVILRCVPISNHLYFYWYRQILGQKVEFLVSFYNNEISEKSEIFDDQFSVERPDGSNFTLKIRSTKLEDSAMYFCASMERSSGNTIYFGEGSWLTVV.

CDR3 coding DNA: TGCAGCGTTTCCCTTAGTGGCTACGAGCAGTACTTC. Translation gives CSVSLSGYEQYF. V usage is TRBV29-1 and J usage is TRBJ2-7; D unresolved. The germline CDR1 and CDR2 sequences are SQVTM and ANQGSEA. V lost 5 bases and J lost 3, with 11 bases in between. The length of the CDR3 is 12 residues.

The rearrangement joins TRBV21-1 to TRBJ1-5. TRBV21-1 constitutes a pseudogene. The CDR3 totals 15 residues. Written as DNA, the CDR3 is TGTGCCAGCAGCAAAAGATGGGGGGGCAATCAGCCCCAGCATTTT. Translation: CASSKRWGGNQPQHF.

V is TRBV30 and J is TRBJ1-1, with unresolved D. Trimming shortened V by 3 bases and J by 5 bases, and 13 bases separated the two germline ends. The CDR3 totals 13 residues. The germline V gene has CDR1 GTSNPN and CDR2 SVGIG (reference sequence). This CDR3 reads CAWRIAIMTEAFF. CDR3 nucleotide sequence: TGTGCCTGGAGGATCGCGATTATGACTGAAGCTTTCTTT.

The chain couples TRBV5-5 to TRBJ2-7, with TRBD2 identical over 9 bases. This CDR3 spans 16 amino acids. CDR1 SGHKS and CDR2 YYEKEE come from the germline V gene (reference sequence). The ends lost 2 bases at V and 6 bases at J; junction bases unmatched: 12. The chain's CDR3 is CASSLNPGLAFREQYF. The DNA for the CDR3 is TGTGCCAGCAGCTTAAATCCGGGACTAGCTTTTCGCGAGCAGTACTTC.

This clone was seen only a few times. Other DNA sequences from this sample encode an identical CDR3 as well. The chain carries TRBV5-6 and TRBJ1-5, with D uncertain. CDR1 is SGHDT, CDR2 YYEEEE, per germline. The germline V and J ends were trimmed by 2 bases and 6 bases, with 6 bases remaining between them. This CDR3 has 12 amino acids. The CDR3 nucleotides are TGTGCCAGCAGCTTTTCCGGTCAGCCCCAGCATTTT. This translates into CASSFSGQPQHF.

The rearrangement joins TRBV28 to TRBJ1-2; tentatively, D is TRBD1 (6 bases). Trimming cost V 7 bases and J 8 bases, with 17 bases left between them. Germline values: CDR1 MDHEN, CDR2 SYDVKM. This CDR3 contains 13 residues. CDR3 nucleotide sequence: TGTGCCAGCACCTACTCAGACAGGCGGGGCTACACCTTC. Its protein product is CASTYSDRRGYTF.

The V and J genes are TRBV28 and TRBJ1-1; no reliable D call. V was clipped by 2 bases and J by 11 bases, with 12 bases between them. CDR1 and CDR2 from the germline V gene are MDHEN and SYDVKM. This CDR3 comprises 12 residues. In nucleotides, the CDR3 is TGTGCCAGCAGTTTAGCTGGAAGGAATGCTTTCTTT. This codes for CASSLAGRNAFF.